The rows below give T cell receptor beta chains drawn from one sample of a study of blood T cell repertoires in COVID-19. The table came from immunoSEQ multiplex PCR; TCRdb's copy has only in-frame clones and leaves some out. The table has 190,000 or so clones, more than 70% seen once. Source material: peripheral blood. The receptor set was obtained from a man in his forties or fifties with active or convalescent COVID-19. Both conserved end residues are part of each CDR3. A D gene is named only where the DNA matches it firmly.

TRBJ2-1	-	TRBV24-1	TGTGCCACCAGTGATTTGCAATTTTGGACACACTACAATGAGCAGTTCTTC	CATSDLQFWTHYNEQFF
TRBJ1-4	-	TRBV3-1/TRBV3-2	TGTGCCAGCAGTCCCTCTGAATCGGAACTGTTTTTT	CASSPSESELFF
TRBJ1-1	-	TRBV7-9	TGTGCCAGCAGCTTGAGTCTCTCCGAAGCTTTCTTT	CASSLSLSEAFF
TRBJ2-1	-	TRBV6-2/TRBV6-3	TGTGCCAGCAGTTACTCGACTTCCCGGCTGCCTCGTGGGGAGCAGTTCTTC	CASSYSTSRLPRGEQFF
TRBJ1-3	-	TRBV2	TGTGCCAGCAGTGAAGCGCCTTACAGGAGCTCTGGAAACACCATATATTTT	CASSEAPYRSSGNTIYF
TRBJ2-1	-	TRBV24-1	TGTGCCACCAGTGATTTGTTGGGCAACAATGAGCAGTTCTTC	CATSDLLGNNEQFF
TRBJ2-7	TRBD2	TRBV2	TGTGCCAGCACGCTTGGACTAGCAGTCTTCTACGAGCAGTACTTC	CASTLGLAVFYEQYF
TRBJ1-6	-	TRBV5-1	TGCGCCAGCAGCTCCGCCAGACAGTTGGATAATTCACCCCTCCACTTT	CASSSARQLDNSPLHF
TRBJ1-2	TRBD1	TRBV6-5	TGTGCCAGCACAAAGACAGGGAACGACTACACCTTC	CASTKTGNDYTF
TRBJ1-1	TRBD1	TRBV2	TGTGCCAGCATTCTGAGTCGACAGGGGAACACTGAAGCTTTCTTT	CASILSRQGNTEAFF
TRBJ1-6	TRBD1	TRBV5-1	TGCGCCAGCAGCCCGGGACAGGGAGGATCACCCCTCCACTTT	CASSPGQGGSPLHF
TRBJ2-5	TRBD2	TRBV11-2	TGTGCCAGCAGCCATTCCGGTAGCGGGGACCAAGAGACCCAGTACTTC	CASSHSGSGDQETQYF
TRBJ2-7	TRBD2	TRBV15	TGTGCCACCAGCAGAGAGTTAACTAGCGGGCGGGGGCACGAGCAGTACTTC	CATSRELTSGRGHEQYF
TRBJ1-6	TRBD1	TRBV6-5	TGTGCCAGCGACGGGACAGGAGGTTATAATTCACCCCTCCACTTT	CASDGTGGYNSPLHF
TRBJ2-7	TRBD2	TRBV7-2	TGTGCCAGCAGCTTAGACGCGGGGGGGACCTACGAGCAGTACTTC	CASSLDAGGTYEQYF
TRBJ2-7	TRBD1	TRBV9	TGTGCCAGCAGCGTAGCCCCAGGACAGGTCGGGAACGAGCAGTACTTC	CASSVAPGQVGNEQYF
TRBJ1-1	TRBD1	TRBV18	TGTGCCAGCTCACCCAACTCGGACAGGGGGCACACTGAAGCTTTCTTT	CASSPNSDRGHTEAFF
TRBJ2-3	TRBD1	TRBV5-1	TGCGCCAGCAGCACTGGACAGGGGGAAACAGATACGCAGTATTTT	CASSTGQGETDTQYF
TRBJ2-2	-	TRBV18	TGTGCCAGCTCCCTAAACACCGGGGAGCTGTTTTTT	CASSLNTGELFF
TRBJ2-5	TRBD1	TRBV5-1	TGCGCCAGCAGCTTGGGGACAGGGCAAGAGACCCAGTACTTC	CASSLGTGQETQYF
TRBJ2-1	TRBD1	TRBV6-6	TGTGCCAGCAGTTATAACCGGGACAGGGAAGACAATGAGCAGTTCTTC	CASSYNRDREDNEQFF
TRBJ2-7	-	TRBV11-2	TGTGCCAGCAGCTTAGGAGGCAGGGCCAACGAGCAGTACTTC	CASSLGGRANEQYF
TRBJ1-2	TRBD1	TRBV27	TGTGCCAGCAGTCGATCGGGGACAGACTACAACTATGGCTACACCTTC	CASSRSGTDYNYGYTF
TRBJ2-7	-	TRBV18	TGTGCCAGCTCACCAGGGGGCCACGAGCAGTACTTC	CASSPGGHEQYF
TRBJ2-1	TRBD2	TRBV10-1	TGCGCCAGCAGTGAGTCGAGGCTAGCGGGGAACAATGAGCAGTTCTTC	CASSESRLAGNNEQFF
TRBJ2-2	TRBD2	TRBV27	TGTGCCAGCAGTCTCTCCCGCCTGCGGGGGGCGAGCACCGGGGAGCTGTTTTTT	CASSLSRLRGASTGELFF
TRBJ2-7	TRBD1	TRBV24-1	TGTGCCACCAGCCCGAGCGGACAGGGAAACTACGAGCAGTACTTC	CATSPSGQGNYEQYF
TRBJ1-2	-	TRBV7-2	TGTGCCAGCAGCCGAATGGTAGTCTATGGCTACACCTTC	CASSRMVVYGYTF
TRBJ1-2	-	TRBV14	TGTGCCAGCAGCCGCAGACACGCGCTGAGCTATGGCTACACCTTC	CASSRRHALSYGYTF